In its sample, the clone carrying this T cell receptor (beta chain) was seen many times. This sample was taken from a study of T cells in Graves' hyperthyroidism and ophthalmopathy. CDR1 is MDHEN and CDR2 is SYDVKM in the germline V gene. The V end lost 5 bases, the J end lost 5 bases, and 11 bases lay between the germline ends. This CDR3 is 13 amino acids long. TCR beta CDR3 regions were amplified from RNA. Using the HTBI primer set, a first-round RT-PCR was run on the TCR CDR3. TCRdb reprocessed the multiplex PCR reads via MiXCR and lists one record per CDR3 protein. The repertoire consists of about 420,000 distinct CDR3 sequences, with around 13% occurring once and the leading ten covering about 5%.

V and J are TRBV28 and TRBJ2-3; D assignment may be TRBD1 or TRBD2 (5 bases each). Input material: blood. The TCR originated in a young woman with Graves' hyperthyroidism. CDR3 in amino acids: CASSTGGGDTQYF. The CDR3, as DNA: TGTGCCAGCAGTACAGGCGGAGGAGATACGCAGTATTTT.